This record covers a single T cell receptor beta chain. The data belong to a study of blood T cell repertoires in COVID-19. On the study more broadly: Researchers got acute and convalescent COVID-19 samples from the United States, Italy and Spain.

V was cut by 8 bases and J by 11 bases, with 13 bases left in between. The CDR3 is 12 amino acids. Germline V gene data show CDR1 as MGHDK and CDR2 as SYGVNS. Exposed enrollees encountered a COVID-19 case at some point within 2 weeks before study entry. The data were produced by immunoSEQ multiplex PCR, yet TCRdb's version contains in-frame clones alone and is incomplete. The table has a few hundred thousand clones, just under 90% seen once. This sequence joins TRBV25-1 and TRBJ1-6; D uncertain. This sequence was found in a woman aged 45-60 years who had been exposed to COVID-19. Sequenced input: PBMCs or T cells enriched from blood (not recorded which). CDR3 nucleotide sequence: TGTGCCAGCTCTAGGACTGGAGCACCCCTCCACTTT. Translating gives CASSRTGAPLHF.